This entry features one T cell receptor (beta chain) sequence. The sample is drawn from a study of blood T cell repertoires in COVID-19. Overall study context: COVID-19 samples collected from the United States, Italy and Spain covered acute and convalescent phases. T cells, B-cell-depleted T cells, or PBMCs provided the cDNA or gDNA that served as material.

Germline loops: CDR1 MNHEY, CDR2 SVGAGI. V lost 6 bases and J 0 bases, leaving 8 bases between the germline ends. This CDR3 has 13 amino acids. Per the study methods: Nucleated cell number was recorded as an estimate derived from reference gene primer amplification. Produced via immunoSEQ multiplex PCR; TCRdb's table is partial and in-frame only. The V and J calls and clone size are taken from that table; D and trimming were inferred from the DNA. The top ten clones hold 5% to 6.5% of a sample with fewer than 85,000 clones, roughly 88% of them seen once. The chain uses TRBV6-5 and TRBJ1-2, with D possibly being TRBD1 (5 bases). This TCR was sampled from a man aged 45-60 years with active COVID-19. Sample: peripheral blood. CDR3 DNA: TGTGCCAGCAGACGACAGACTAACTATGGCTACACCTTC. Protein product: CASRRQTNYGYTF.